The clone carrying this TCR beta chain showed up many times. The antigen is not known. The investigators amplified TCR beta CDR3 regions from RNA transcripts. The TCR CDR3 was amplified in a first-round RT-PCR using the HTBI primer set. TCRdb analysed the multiplex PCR reads with MiXCR anew, one entry per CDR3 protein. Among fewer than 400,000 distinct CDR3 sequences listed, around 14% were seen once. The sample comes from a study of T cells in Graves' hyperthyroidism and ophthalmopathy. Study-wide findings and caveats: Also found in blood were most expanded thyroid clonotypes above 0.001.

V gave up 1 base and J gave up 7 bases; unmatched junction bases: 8. The germline CDR1 and CDR2 sequences are SEHNR and FQNEAQ (reference sequence). CDR3 length: 16 residues. Thyroid ultrasound, orbital computed tomography, clinical symptoms, and serum thyroxine and TRAb underpinned diagnoses. Fresh 10 ml peripheral blood yielded PBMCs. The sample was blood. The V gene is TRBV7-9, the J gene TRBJ2-1; 9 nucleotides match TRBD2. This receptor was identified in a woman aged 18-29 years with Graves' hyperthyroidism that later progressed to Graves' ophthalmopathy. As DNA, the CDR3 is TGTGCCAGCAGCTTAGTGGGTAGCGGGAGACAGAATGAGCAGTTCTTC. This sequence encodes CASSLVGSGRQNEQFF.